This note documents a single T cell receptor beta chain sequence. Its antigen is still unknown. Base qualities are missing; no much larger clone stands one base away. The data were taken from a study of response to subunit inactivated influenza vaccine (dated by TCRdb to between 2018 and 2020). Study-wide context: Deep quantitative T cell receptor repertoire profiling was used in the study to track responses to a trivalent subunit inactivated influenza vaccine. Results and caveats for the whole study, not just this receptor: According to the authors, only a limited number of new T cells may be recruited by each seasonal influenza vaccination.

The CDR3, from cysteine to phenylalanine, totals 17 residues. Only the CDR3 part of the read is kept: 51 bases, read in frame from the first base. Via the germline V gene, CDR1 is MDHEN and CDR2 SYDVKM. V loses 2 bases at its end and J loses 7 bases; junction bases beyond the gene matches: 9. The library was made by RT-PCR. The instrument given in TCRdb is Illumina HiSeq 2500. TCRdb itself trimmed the public reads at Q25 with fastp, ran MiXCR and retained productive beta chains. Each entry merges the rows of one CDR3 protein and shows their most common DNA and genes. The sample data list a few hundred thousand distinct CDR3 sequences, and 12% of these were observed just once. The ten largest make up 7.8% of the sample.

The clonotype comes from a man in his fifties or sixties who received an inactivated influenza vaccine. Donor details come from another sample of the same person, matched by shared clones. The chain joins TRBV28 to TRBJ2-2; 11 bases in between match TRBD1. The material sequenced was non-naive T cells sorted from PBMCs, taken 14 days before vaccination. Reading the label with the study, this specimen's cell subset or site is: memory T cell fraction. CDR3 loop: CASSLRAGTGGNGELFF. At the DNA level, the sequence is TGTGCCAGCAGTTTACGAGCTGGGACAGGGGGTAACGGGGAGCTGTTTTTT. With the rest looked up from the reference TRBV28 and TRBJ2-2 genes rather than sequenced, the full variable domain is DVKVTQSSRYLVKRTGEKVFLECVQDMDHENMFWYRQDPGLGLRLIYFSYDVKMKEKGDIPEGYSVSREKKERFSLILESASTNQTSMYLCASSLRAGTGGNGELFFGEGSRLTVL.